Listed here are 20 T cell receptor beta chains from one sample, sequenced in a study of T cell clonality in common variable immunodeficiency. Study-level points and caveats: In common variable immunodeficiency, TCR beta chains reportedly carried fewer deletions and N-nucleotide insertions.

The antigens these receptors bind are not known. TCRdb's table, derived via immunoSEQ multiplex PCR, lists solely in-frame clones and lacks some. This set yields roughly 30,000 clones and no singletons; the top ten hold just under 30%. Sequences were obtained from peripheral blood mononuclear cells. These TCRs come from a human donor with common variable immunodeficiency.

In this sample, this clone turned up a few times. The read ends 3 residues before the CDR3 terminus; that terminus is restored from the germline J gene. The J gene is TRBJ1-4, the V gene TRBV7-9; 9 bases fit TRBD1. The germline CDR1 and CDR2 sequences are SEHNR and FQNEAQ (reference sequence). The CDR3 is 15 amino acids. J lost 8 bases, V lost 4 bases, and 8 bases had no gene match. This chain's CDR3 is CASSSGDRAYEKLFF. CDR3 DNA (partial): TGTGCCAGCAGCTCCGGGGACAGGGCTTACGAAAAA.

Only a few counts were recorded for this clone. The CDR3 end lies 3 residues beyond the end of the read and is filled in from the germline J gene. This sequence joins TRBV7-1 and TRBJ2-1, with TRBD2 identical over 13 bases. TRBV7-1 is reported as an ORF; its role is uncertain. This CDR3 contains 21 residues. J was trimmed by 0 bases and V by 3 bases; bases with no gene match: 14. The CDR3 is CASSSLLLAGGVLSSYNEQFF. Incomplete CDR3 DNA: TGTGCCAGCAGCTCGCTCCTACTAGCGGGGGGGGTACTGAGCTCCTACAATGAG.

This clone showed up just a few times. The read halts 3 residues ahead of the CDR3 end, with the missing end drawn from the germline J gene. This chain connects TRBV18 to TRBJ1-1; possibly TRBD1 for D (6 bases). The CDR3 covers 18 residues. CDR1 KGHSH and CDR2 LQKENI come from the germline V gene. V was cut by 3 bases and J by 4 bases, with 24 bases left in between. The sequenced part of the CDR3 DNA is TGTGCCAGCTCACCGCTGCGTAATGGGGGGGCGGGTGGCACTGAA. Residues: CASSPLRNGGAGGTE. The full CDR3 is CASSPLRNGGAGGTEAFF.

Notes on this clone: From the germline J gene comes the end of the CDR3, since the read stops 3 residues before it. The rearrangement joins TRBV5-1 to TRBJ2-3; 10 nucleotides agree with TRBD2. Germline lookup yields CDR1 SGHRS and CDR2 YFSETQ. V gave up 0 bases and J gave up 4 bases; unmatched junction bases: 5. The CDR3 is 16 residues long. The sequenced part of the CDR3 DNA is TGCGCCAGCAGCTTGGCTAGCGGGGGATTCGCAGATACG. It specifies CASSLASGGFADT. In full, the CDR3 reads CASSLASGGFADTQYF.

There are many counts of this clone. Read coverage stops 3 residues before the CDR3 terminus; the germline J gene supplies the remainder. The chain joins TRBV12-3 or TRBV12-4 to TRBJ2-5; 11 nucleotides line up with TRBD2. Trimming at V came to 5 bases and at J to 5 bases, leaving 10 bases not matched to a gene. CDR3 length: 16 residues. The CDR3 reads CASSQASRTSGETQYF. The covered CDR3 bases are TGTGCCAGCAGTCAAGCATCACGGACTAGCGGGGAGACC.

This clone was observed at least ten times. From the germline J gene comes the end of the CDR3, since the read stops 3 residues before it. The J gene is TRBJ2-1, the V gene TRBV7-9; TRBD2 agrees at 14 bases. The CDR3 totals 15 residues. From germline, CDR1 is SEHNR and CDR2 FQNEAQ (reference sequence). J gave up 8 bases and V 4 bases, and 4 bases lay outside the gene matches. This chain's CDR3 is CASSWGTSGGDEQFF. The sequenced CDR3 bases are TGTGCCAGCAGCTGGGGGACTAGCGGGGGTGATGAG.

This clone has ten or more counts. Read coverage stops 3 residues before the CDR3 terminus; the germline J gene supplies the remainder. This chain uses TRBV20-1 with TRBJ2-5; 7 bases fit TRBD2. Germline V lookup: CDR1 DFQATT, CDR2 SNEGSKA (reference sequence). The CDR3 sequence is 12 residues long. The ends lost 6 bases at V and 2 bases at J; junction bases unmatched: 3. CDR3 DNA, as far as it was read: TGCAGTGCCTCGGGACTACAAGAGACC. As protein: CSASGLQET. The complete CDR3 reads CSASGLQETQYF.

There are a few counts of this clone. Coverage ceases 3 residues before the CDR3 finishes, and the germline J gene fills in the end. J is TRBJ2-3 and V is TRBV6-2 or TRBV6-3; TRBD1 might be the D (5 bases). Trimming shortened V by 6 bases and J by 5 bases, and 15 bases separated the two germline ends. This CDR3 has 14 residues. The V gene's germline CDR1 is MNHEY and CDR2 SVGEGT. CDR3 DNA, as far as it was read: TGTGCCAGCAGACTCGACAGCGCTCGAGATACG. Translation gives CASRLDSARDT. The whole CDR3 sequence is CASRLDSARDTQYF.

This clone occurred a few times. The CDR3 end lies 3 residues beyond the end of the read and is filled in from the germline J gene. The gene calls are TRBV30 and TRBJ1-1, with D perhaps TRBD1 (5 bases). CDR1 GTSNPN and CDR2 SVGIG come from the germline V gene (reference sequence). The CDR3 has 11 amino acids. This chain's CDR3 is CAWKVGGTAFF. CDR3 bases read: TGTGCCTGGAAGGTTGGGGGGACG.

This clone was counted many times. The CDR3 bases that were read are TGCAGCGTAGTAGCTCAGGGGGCTAGCACAGATACG. The encoded protein is CSVVAQGASTDT. In full, the CDR3 reads CSVVAQGASTDTQYF. The rearrangement links TRBV29-1 to TRBJ2-3; 8 bases align to TRBD1. The CDR3 is cut off 3 residues early in the read; its end comes from the germline J gene. J lost 0 bases, V lost 6 bases, and 8 bases had no gene match. The CDR3 contains 15 residues. The germline V gene has CDR1 SQVTM and CDR2 ANQGSEA.

This clone was recorded a few times. Read coverage stops 3 residues before the CDR3 terminus; the germline J gene supplies the remainder. The chain combines TRBV7-9 with TRBJ2-5; 8 bases are shared with TRBD1. The V gene end was trimmed by 3 bases and the J gene end by 2 bases; junction bases not matched to a gene: 5. The CDR3 consists of 15 residues. Germline-derived CDR1 and CDR2 are SEHNR and FQNEAQ (reference sequence). CDR3 bases read: TGTGCCAGCAGCTTTCAGGGGGCCCCACAAGAGACC. Its translation is CASSFQGAPQET. In full, the CDR3 reads CASSFQGAPQETQYF.

This clone was picked up a small number of times. The read finishes 3 residues shy of the CDR3 end, and the germline J gene is used to complete it. The gene calls are TRBV6-2 or TRBV6-3 and TRBJ1-1; D might be TRBD1 (6 bases). With 7 bases removed from V and 3 bases from J, the gap between germline ends came to 18 bases. The length of the CDR3 is 15 residues. Per germline, CDR1 MNHEY and CDR2 SVGEGT. The chain's CDR3 is CASTPAGEWHTEAFF. The sequenced part of the CDR3 DNA is TGTGCCAGCACCCCGGCAGGGGAATGGCACACTGAA.

The table lists this clone with many counts. The CDR3 end lies 3 residues beyond the end of the read and is filled in from the germline J gene. The chain employs TRBV20-1 and TRBJ2-1; maybe TRBD1 (5 bases). V was pared by 0 bases and J by 4 bases, with 10 bases between. CDR1 and CDR2 from the germline V gene are DFQATT and SNEGSKA (reference sequence). CDR3 size: 14 residues. The CDR3 bases that were read are TGCAGTGCTAGAGATTATAACAGGTACAATGAG. Translating it yields CSARDYNRYNE. The whole CDR3 protein is CSARDYNRYNEQFF.

This clone was seen repeatedly, ten times or more. The CDR3 end falls 3 residues outside the read, so it is completed with the germline J gene. V and J are TRBV30 and TRBJ1-5, with D possibly being TRBD1 (5 bases). V was pared by 5 bases and J by 0 bases, with 17 bases between. CDR1 and CDR2 (germline): GTSNPN, SVGIG (reference sequence). This CDR3 has 16 amino acids. The CDR3 spells CAWAQRGLGSNQPQHF. The part of the CDR3 DNA that was read is TGTGCCTGGGCCCAGCGGGGCCTGGGTAGCAATCAGCCC.

This clone was counted only a few times. The read terminates 3 residues before the CDR3 end, so the remaining end is supplied by the germline J gene. The chain combines TRBV7-6 with TRBJ1-1; D is possibly TRBD1 (5 bases). V was clipped by 3 bases and J by 1 base, with 9 bases between them. CDR3 size: 14 residues. CDR1 and CDR2 from the germline V gene are SGHVS and FNYEAQ. The covered CDR3 bases are TGTGCCAGCAGCTTGGGGGGAGGGAACACTGAA. Its protein product is CASSLGGGNTE. The CDR3, in full, reads CASSLGGGNTEAFF.

This clone has more than one count but fewer than ten. From the germline J gene comes the end of the CDR3, since the read stops 3 residues before it. The same CDR3 arises from other DNA sequences in this sample as well. V gene TRBV6-2 or TRBV6-3 combines with J gene TRBJ2-5, with D unresolved. Germline V gives CDR1 MNHEY, CDR2 SVGEGT. The CDR3 sequence is 13 residues long. Trimming took 5 bases from V and 5 from J, leaving 12 bases between them. The sequenced part of the CDR3 DNA is TGTGCCAGCAGTATGCAGTCCCAGGAGACC. Amino acids: CASSMQSQET. The whole CDR3 reads CASSMQSQETQYF.

This clone was observed a few times. The observed sequence ends 3 residues before the CDR3 terminus, with the missing tail filled in from the germline J gene. The gene calls are TRBV7-2 and TRBJ1-2, with TRBD1 matching over 7 bases. V gave up 2 bases and J gave up 2 bases; unmatched junction bases: 5. From germline, CDR1 is SGHTA and CDR2 FQGNSA. This CDR3 spans 15 amino acids. This CDR3 is CASSLRTGGNYGYTF. The sequenced CDR3 bases are TGTGCCAGCAGCTTAAGGACAGGAGGGAACTATGGC.

By share, this clone counts as medium-sized (0.01 to 0.1%). The sequenced fragment ends 3 residues before the CDR3 boundary, so the rest is inferred from the germline J gene. V usage is TRBV7-9 and J usage is TRBJ1-1; the D is unclear. The V end was cut by 5 bases, the J end by 3 bases, with 7 bases between. The CDR3 is 12 amino acids. Germline V lookup: CDR1 SEHNR, CDR2 FQNEAQ (reference sequence). CDR3 loop: CASSLTHTEAFF. CDR3 DNA, as far as it was read: TGTGCCAGCAGCCTAACTCACACTGAA.

This clone was seen a few times. CDR3 sequence reads: CAWSVPGLALSYQETQYF. CDR3 bases read: TGTGCCTGGAGTGTACCGGGACTAGCCCTCTCCTACCAAGAGACC. The chain is built from TRBV30 and TRBJ2-5, with TRBD2 identical over 9 bases. The CDR3 end lies 3 residues beyond the end of the read and is filled in from the germline J gene. The junction had 11 bases not matched to a gene; V was cut back by 0 bases and J by 0 bases. From germline, CDR1 is GTSNPN and CDR2 SVGIG (reference sequence). The CDR3 covers 18 residues.

This clone was observed a handful of times. The observed sequence ends 3 residues before the CDR3 terminus, with the missing tail filled in from the germline J gene. V usage is TRBV7-2 and J usage is TRBJ2-5, with D tentatively TRBD2 (6 bases). CDR3 size: 13 residues. Germline V CDR1 and CDR2: SGHTA, FQGNSA. V was cut by 4 bases and J by 5 bases, with 11 bases left in between. The covered CDR3 bases are TGTGCCAGCAGCTGGGTGGAGGGGGAGACC. This sequence encodes CASSWVEGET. The entire CDR3 protein is CASSWVEGETQYF.